A selection of T cell receptor beta chains follows, all from one sample in a study of CD8+CD57+ T cells in acquired aplastic anemia. TCRdb re-analysed the reads in MiXCR, keeping a single row per CDR3 protein. Of roughly 250,000 distinct CDR3 sequences in the sample, about 80% were seen once. The sequenced material came from sorted CD4+, CD8+, or CD8+CD57+ T cells (not recorded which) from PBMCs. The receptor set was obtained from a human donor with aplastic anemia. Each CDR3 is given with its conserved first and last residue. The D gene is left open where the match is weak. The listing skips clone size in some rows; elsewhere it reads once, few, many or a size class.

size	V	J	D	CDR3	DNA
NA	TRBV10-3	TRBJ1-1	NA	CAASERVNTEAFF	TGTGCCGCCTCAGAAAGGGTGAACACTGAAGCTTTCTTT
NA	TRBV7-9	TRBJ1-1	NA	CASSLGLTGNTAAFF	TGTGCCAGCAGCTTAGGGCTGACCGGGAACACTGCAGCTTTCTTT
NA	TRBV30	TRBJ2-1	NA	CAWGGGSEQFF	TGTGCCTGGGGAGGGGGAAGTGAGCAGTTCTTC
NA	TRBV7-2	TRBJ2-7	NA	CASSSDIAYEQYF	TGTGCCAGCAGCTCGGATATTGCGTATGAGCAGTACTTC
NA	TRBV7-9	TRBJ2-5	NA	CASSLGPSEQTQYF	TGTGCCAGCAGCTTGGGCCCCAGCGAGCAGACCCAGTACTTC
NA	TRBV15	TRBJ2-5	TRBD2	CLTSGGSEQETQYF	TGTCTCACCAGCGGGGGCAGCGAGCAAGAGACCCAGTACTTC
NA	TRBV7-2	TRBJ1-1	NA	CASSLALTRDTEAFF	TGTGCCAGCAGCTTAGCTCTGACTCGGGACACTGAGGCTTTCTTT
NA	TRBV20-1	TRBJ2-7	TRBD2	CSGGGEAYNEQYF	TGCAGCGGGGGGGGGGAGGCCTACAATGAGCAGTACTTC
NA	TRBV15	TRBJ1-1	NA	CATSGHSLDTEPFF	TGTGCCACCAGCGGCCACAGCCTAGACACCGAACCTTTCTTC
once	TRBV9	TRBJ2-2	NA	CASSLYHGSLFF	TGTGCCAGCAGCTTATACCACGGGTCGCTGTTTTTT
few	TRBV24-1	TRBJ1-1	NA	CATRWNTEAFF	TGTGCCACCAGGTGGAACACTGAAGCTTTCTTT
NA	TRBV15	TRBJ1-1	TRBD1	CATSGRGLGNTEAFF	TGTGCCACCAGCGGCAGGGGGCTGGGGAACACTGAAGCTTTCTTT
NA	TRBV7-8	TRBJ1-6	NA	CAGSLGGGRYNSYLHF	TGTGCCGGCAGCTTGGGGGGGGGCCGCTATAATTCATACCTCCACTTT
NA	TRBV7-9	TRBJ2-4	TRBD2	CASSLVAGELFFIQYF	TGTGCCAGCAGCTTAGTGGCGGGGGAGCTGTTTTTTATTCAGTACTTC
NA	TRBV2	TRBJ1-2	TRBD1	CASSTTTGAGYTF	TGTGCCAGCAGCACGACGACAGGGGCAGGCTACACCTTC
NA	TRBV25-1	TRBJ1-6	NA	CASSEAGRGNSPLHF	TGTGCCAGCAGTGAAGCGGGCAGGGGCAATTCACCCCTCCACTTT